Following are 6 T cell receptor beta chains from one sample sequenced in a study of CD8 T cells in Susac syndrome. Random hexamers were used to reverse transcribe 0.5 to 1 ug of RNA. Each CDR3 protein gets one entry after TCRdb re-called the immunoSEQ multiplex PCR reads with MiXCR. The sample contains approximately 190,000 distinct CDR3 sequences, more than 90% of which appear only once. Specimen: CD4+ T cells from PBMCs. Receptors originate from a human donor with multiple sclerosis.

The chain recombines TRBV29-1 with TRBJ2-2; D remains ambiguous. This CDR3 is 10 amino acids long. Germline values: CDR1 SQVTM, CDR2 ANQGSEA. Trimming took off 4 bases at V and 6 bases at J, with 3 bases between the two ends. The CDR3 loop is CSVGAGELFF. The CDR3 bases are TGCAGCGTTGGCGCCGGGGAGCTGTTTTTT.

The chain employs TRBV7-9 and TRBJ2-3; 9 bases line up with TRBD2. Per the germline V gene, CDR1 is SEHNR and CDR2 is FQNEAQ (reference sequence). CDR3 length: 15 residues. V lost 4 bases to trimming and J lost 4 bases; unmatched junction nucleotides: 6. CDR3 loop: CASSSGLAGADTQYF. The CDR3 region has the DNA TGTGCCAGCAGCTCAGGGTTAGCGGGAGCAGATACGCAGTATTTT. Combining the CDR3 with reference TRBV7-9 and TRBJ2-3 gives the whole variable domain DTGVSQNPRHKITKRGQNVTFRCDPISEHNRLYWYRQTLGQGPEFLTYFQNEAQLEKSRLLSDRFSAERPKGSFSTLEIQRTEQGDSAMYLCASSSGLAGADTQYFGPGTRLTVL.

CDR3 DNA sequence: TGTGCCAGCAGCGACGGGACTAGGTTAACCGGGGAGCTGTTTTTT. As protein: CASSDGTRLTGELFF. This chain joins TRBV12-3 or TRBV12-4 and TRBJ2-2; 8 bases align to TRBD2. The V and J ends lost 6 bases and 5 bases, in that order; junction bases with no gene match: 8. There are 15 residues in the CDR3.

The V gene is TRBV20-1, the J gene TRBJ2-3; D gene uncertain. CDR3 length: 14 residues. The germline V and J ends were trimmed by 3 bases and 4 bases, with 14 bases remaining between them. The germline CDR1 and CDR2 sequences are DFQATT and SNEGSKA (reference sequence). Written as DNA, the CDR3 is TGCAGTGCTAGGTCGGTTTTGGCGGCAGATACGCAGTATTTT. It specifies CSARSVLAADTQYF.

The V gene is TRBV19, the J gene TRBJ2-5, with D unresolved. CDR3 length: 15 residues. The germline CDR1 and CDR2 sequences are LNHDA and SQIVND (reference sequence). Trimming shortened V by 5 bases and J by 1 base, and 14 bases separated the two germline ends. DNA of the CDR3: TGTGCCAGTAGTCCTCGGGTTTTCTCCCAAGAGACCCAGTACTTC. It codes for CASSPRVFSQETQYF.

The chain couples TRBV24-1 to TRBJ1-2; 9 nucleotides agree with TRBD1. The CDR3 sequence is 14 residues long. Trimming took 3 bases from V and 8 from J; bases not matched to a gene: 6. Germline V lookup: CDR1 KGHDR, CDR2 SFDVKD. The CDR3 region has the DNA TGTGCCACCAGTGATCCTAGACAGGGGGAAGGCTACACCTTC. This translates into CATSDPRQGEGYTF.